In this sample, the clone carrying this TCR beta chain turned up many times. Its specificity is not known. This sample is part of a study of T cell repertoires in cytomegalovirus infection. Study in general: Indications of both CMV infection and matching HLA type were provided by public TCR beta signatures. Study observations and caveats: Totalled public TCR beta family frequency picked out people who carried CMV plus the relevant HLA. Dominating the ex vivo response were TCR beta clonotypes that were CMV-specific and HLA-C-restricted.

V lost 6 bases to trimming and J lost 4 bases; unmatched junction nucleotides: 8. This CDR3 spans 15 amino acids. Per germline, CDR1 ENHRY and CDR2 SYGVKD. From the reads, TCRdb called clonotypes with MiXCR, one entry per CDR3 protein. The data hold approximately 550,000 distinct CDR3 sequences, with approximately 15% observed a single time. This chain uses TRBV10-3 with TRBJ2-1; 8 nucleotides line up with TRBD1. The receptor was derived from a human donor in good health (CMV status not recorded). Some clones in this sample may be carry-over from other donors' samples. The source material was CD8+ T cells from PBMCs. CDR3 sequence: CAISSPGQAYNEQFF. The CDR3 nucleotides are TGTGCCATCAGCTCTCCGGGACAGGCATACAATGAGCAGTTCTTC.